This is a list of T cell receptor beta chains from one sample in a study of blood T cells in healthy people across ages. MiXCR, applied by TCRdb to the 5' RACE reads, yields one record per CDR3 protein. Of 1.5 million to 2 million distinct CDR3 sequences in the sample, about 30% were seen once. The specimen sequenced was blood. The receptors come from a woman aged 25 to 39 in good health. The CDR3 runs from the conserved cysteine through the conserved F or W. A D gene is named only where the DNA matches it firmly. The size field is filled for only some rows; it gives once, few, many or a size class.

D gene	clone size	J gene	V gene	CDR3 protein	CDR3 DNA
-	-	TRBJ2-3	TRBV11-2	CTSSHPIEADTQYF	TGTACCAGCAGCCACCCCATTGAGGCAGATACGCAGTATTTT
-	many	TRBJ1-2	TRBV28	CASSLGQGRYGYTF	TGTGCCAGCAGCTTAGGGCAGGGGAGGTACGGCTACACCTTC
-	many	TRBJ2-3	TRBV5-1	CASSFRGRSTDTQYF	TGCGCCAGCAGCTTCAGGGGCCGGAGCACAGATACGCAGTATTTT
TRBD2	few	TRBJ2-3	TRBV2	CASSDEGSGGPTDTQYF	TGTGCCAGCAGTGATGAGGGGAGCGGGGGCCCCACAGATACGCAGTATTTT
TRBD2	-	TRBJ2-1	TRBV6-2/TRBV6-3	CASSYGTSGSNEQFF	TGTGCCAGCAGCTACGGGACTAGCGGGAGCAATGAGCAGTTCTTC
-	-	TRBJ2-1	TRBV6-4	CASSPRRLGAGNEQFF	TGTGCCAGCAGCCCCCGGCGACTAGGGGCGGGCAATGAGCAGTTCTTC
-	-	TRBJ2-7	TRBV20-1	CSATFPASHEQYF	TGCAGTGCCACCTTCCCGGCTTCCCACGAGCAGTACTTC
TRBD2	many	TRBJ2-1	TRBV5-5	CASSLPGLAGYNEQFF	TGTGCCAGCAGCTTGCCCGGACTAGCGGGTTACAATGAGCAGTTCTTC
-	many	TRBJ1-1	TRBV29-1	CSATSDWNTEAFF	TGCAGCGCAACCTCGGACTGGAACACTGAAGCTTTCTTT
-	-	TRBJ1-1	TRBV20-1	CSAGRDMNTEAFF	TGCAGTGCTGGACGGGACATGAACACTGAAGCTTTCTTT
-	-	TRBJ2-1	TRBV7-2	CASIKGGPSGGEQFF	TGTGCCAGCATAAAAGGGGGGCCATCCGGGGGGGAGCAGTTCTTC
TRBD1	few	TRBJ2-3	TRBV4-3	CASSQETGQDTQYF	TGCGCCAGCAGCCAAGAGACAGGGCAAGATACGCAGTATTTT
-	few	TRBJ2-1	TRBV7-9	CASSLTRDIGYNEQFF	TGTGCCAGCAGCTTAACCCGGGACATAGGCTACAATGAGCAGTTCTTC
TRBD1	-	TRBJ1-6	TRBV4-2	CASSQDGRTGGRNSPLHF	TGTGCCAGCAGCCAAGACGGCAGAACAGGGGGTAGGAATTCACCCCTCCACTTT
TRBD2	-	TRBJ2-1	TRBV20-1	CSAPPRASGGACVEQFF	TGCAGTGCCCCCCCCAGGGCCAGCGGGGGGGCCTGTGTTGAGCAGTTCTTC
TRBD2	many	TRBJ2-1	TRBV7-9	CASSPGLAWSSYNEQFF	TGTGCCAGCAGCCCCGGACTAGCGTGGAGCTCCTACAATGAGCAGTTCTTC
TRBD1	few	TRBJ1-2	TRBV6-5	CASSPKFGQANYGYTF	TGTGCCAGCAGCCCCAAATTTGGACAGGCAAACTATGGCTACACCTTC
-	few	TRBJ2-7	TRBV5-1	CASSLALSSAYEQYF	TGCGCCAGCAGCTTGGCCCTCAGTTCGGCCTACGAGCAGTACTTC
TRBD1	-	TRBJ1-5	TRBV20-1	CIAPTTGISNQPQHF	TGCATTGCCCCAACGACAGGGATCTCCAATCAGCCCCAGCATTTT
-	many	TRBJ1-2	TRBV28	CASSGQLGYGYTF	TGTGCCAGCAGCGGACAGCTGGGCTATGGCTACACCTTC
TRBD2	few	TRBJ2-3	TRBV5-1	CASVSGTSDTDTQYF	TGCGCCAGTGTATCGGGGACTAGTGACACAGATACGCAGTATTTT
TRBD1	few	TRBJ2-1	TRBV12-3/TRBV12-4	CSSSHTATGGDEQFF	TGTTCCAGCAGCCACACGGCGACAGGGGGCGATGAGCAGTTCTTC
-	-	TRBJ1-3	TRBV4-2	CASSQEDSPFSGNTIYF	TGTGCCAGCAGCCAAGAGGACAGCCCCTTCTCTGGAAACACCATATATTTT
TRBD2	-	TRBJ2-5	TRBV28	CASSPTLAEETQYF	TGTGCCAGCAGCCCCACACTAGCGGAAGAGACCCAGTACTTC
-	-	TRBJ2-1	TRBV9	CASSVSTSSSYNEQFF	TGTGCCAGCAGCGTATCTACTAGCAGCTCCTACAATGAGCAGTTCTTC
-	-	TRBJ2-3	TRBV18	CASSPPSLNTQYF	TGTGCCAGCTCACCACCGTCTCTCAATACGCAGTATTTT
TRBD1	-	TRBJ2-5	TRBV5-5	CASSLQTGWNGQETQYF	TGTGCCAGCAGCTTACAGACAGGGTGGAACGGCCAAGAGACCCAGTACTTC
-	few	TRBJ1-1	TRBV7-4	CAIPQRQSYTEAFF	TGTGCCATCCCCCAACGACAAAGCTACACTGAAGCTTTCTTT
-	few	TRBJ1-2	TRBV7-9	CASSPRRGYGYTF	TGTGCCAGCAGCCCACGGAGGGGATATGGCTACACCTTC
-	-	TRBJ1-2	TRBV28	CASRLQHGYTF	TGTGCCAGCAGACTTCAACATGGCTACACCTTC
-	few	TRBJ2-7	TRBV28	CASTANGGQTYEQYF	TGTGCCAGCACCGCTAACGGGGGACAGACCTACGAGCAGTACTTC
TRBD2	few	TRBJ2-5	TRBV5-1	CASSSGLAGGHETQYF	TGCGCCAGCAGCTCAGGACTAGCGGGGGGGCATGAGACCCAGTACTTC
TRBD2	few	TRBJ2-3	TRBV28	CASSYGEGFGHTDTQYF	TGTGCCAGCTCATACGGGGAGGGGTTTGGACACACAGATACGCAGTATTTT
-	few	TRBJ2-3	TRBV20-1	CSVKMGAPTDTQYF	TGCAGTGTTAAGATGGGGGCGCCCACAGATACGCAGTATTTT
TRBD1	many	TRBJ2-7	TRBV4-3	CASSHEPGQSYEQYF	TGCGCCAGCAGCCATGAGCCGGGACAGTCCTACGAGCAGTACTTC
-	-	TRBJ1-1	TRBV14	CASSHSTGKGGTEAFF	TGTGCCAGCAGCCATTCTACAGGGAAAGGAGGCACTGAAGCTTTCTTT
-	-	TRBJ2-1	TRBV7-2	CASSRSRRVGNSEQFF	TGTGCCAGCAGCCGGAGCCGCAGGGTCGGGAACAGTGAGCAGTTCTTC
-	many	TRBJ2-5	TRBV29-1	CSVSPSAGVETQYF	TGCAGCGTTTCACCGTCTGCAGGGGTCGAGACCCAGTACTTC
-	few	TRBJ1-1	TRBV29-1	CSVENGHEAFF	TGCAGCGTTGAAAACGGCCACGAAGCTTTCTTT
-	-	TRBJ2-3	TRBV20-1	CSARDMAQYF	TGCAGTGCTAGAGATATGGCGCAGTATTTT
TRBD2	many	TRBJ2-5	TRBV11-2	CASSLVTSGRETQYF	TGTGCCAGCAGCTTAGTGACTAGCGGGAGAGAGACCCAGTACTTC
-	-	TRBJ1-5	TRBV20-1	CNASTGQNMNQPQHF	TGCAATGCTAGTACAGGACAGAACATGAATCAGCCCCAGCATTTT
-	many	TRBJ2-1	TRBV4-3	CASGVGIGEQFF	TGCGCCAGCGGAGTCGGTATAGGGGAGCAGTTCTTC
-	many	TRBJ2-5	TRBV29-1	CSVVVTETQYF	TGCAGCGTCGTGGTTACAGAGACCCAGTACTTC
TRBD2	-	TRBJ2-5	TRBV7-2	CASTQARLAGASETQYF	TGTGCCAGCACCCAGGCGCGGCTAGCGGGGGCCTCAGAGACCCAGTACTTC
-	-	TRBJ2-7	TRBV18	CASSRGGVTNEQYF	TGTGCCAGCTCACGGGGCGGGGTCACTAACGAGCAGTACTTC
-	few	TRBJ2-4	TRBV20-1	CSASIPPWQYF	TGCAGTGCTAGTATCCCCCCGTGGCAGTACTTC
TRBD2	-	TRBJ2-4	TRBV28	CASSFSLAGARIQYF	TGTGCCAGCAGTTTCTCCCTAGCGGGGGCCCGCATTCAGTACTTC
TRBD1	-	TRBJ2-5	TRBV2	CASSETLGQGLQETQYF	TGTGCCAGCAGTGAGACACTCGGACAGGGCCTACAAGAGACCCAGTACTTC
TRBD2	many	TRBJ2-7	TRBV15	CATSRVREAGYEQYF	TGTGCCACCAGCAGAGTCCGGGAGGCTGGCTACGAGCAGTACTTC
TRBD1	-	TRBJ2-1	TRBV7-2	CASSAYRGRSDEQFF	TGTGCCAGCAGCGCTTACAGGGGGCGCAGCGATGAGCAGTTCTTC
-	many	TRBJ2-5	TRBV10-3	CATLGGQGETQYF	TGTGCCACCCTCGGCGGGCAGGGAGAGACCCAGTACTTC
-	few	TRBJ2-5	TRBV7-2	CASSLSRRYEETQYF	TGTGCCAGCAGCTTATCCCGACGGTATGAAGAGACCCAGTACTTC